This T cell receptor beta chain stems from a study of blood T cell repertoires in COVID-19 (TCRdb year 2020). Some background on the complete study: Samples covering the acute and convalescent phases of COVID-19 were provided by collaborators in the United States, Italy and Spain. The material from the prospective study consisted of cDNA or gDNA derived from T cells, B-cell-depleted T cells, or PBMCs. Deeply sampled blood TCRbeta repertoires from subjects exposed to, actively infected with, or recovered from COVID-19 were included in the dataset. A freely available public database, intended as a resource for researchers studying the immune response to SARS-CoV-2, is where the repertoires were released. The samples were drawn from the first 160 participants of the ongoing ImmuneRACE study and from roughly 1,300 subjects provided by 6 global collaborators. The sample metadata nearly always contained a de-identified subject ID, COVID-19 status, age in years and sex. Where available, HLA class I and class II types were taken from metadata supplied by the sample provider and were not determined by assay-based typing.

TCRbeta CDR3 regions were amplified from genomic DNA by means of the immunoSEQ Assay, a bias-controlled multiplex PCR. The authors processed their data as follows. Nucleated cell counts per sample were estimated from amplification of reference gene primers within the assay. To quantify the absolute abundance of each unique TCRbeta CDR3 rearrangement, sequence reads were collapsed and filtered. For each sample, productive Simpson clonality was calculated as the square root of Simpson's diversity index over productive rearrangements. In its TCRdb copy, this immuneACCESS table keeps in-frame sequences only and misses some clones. Where compared with another copy, unresolved V genes explain less than half of these, and the others have no known cause. From that table come the V and J calls and clone size; the DNA was used to work out D and trimming. The sample profile shows around 230,000 clones; about nine tenths of them were found once. Jointly, the top ten make up less than 4.5% of the sample.

As regards this clone: Its specific antigen is unknown. The sample holds no much larger clone one base away, and base qualities are not on file.

Broad study findings and their caveats: How much clinical and demographic metadata was included differed by source and by participant, and the metadata was provided uncurated.

Participants in the prospective study were aged 18 to 89 years, lived in 20 to 25 United States geographic areas, and enrolled through a virtual design. In the prospective study, cohorts were assigned on the basis of participant-reported clinical history obtained from a screening survey and a study questionnaire. In the prospective study, whole blood, serum and a nasopharyngeal or oropharyngeal swab were collected from each participant by mobile phlebotomists. Additional blood draws and questionnaires over an approximately 2-month period could optionally be provided by prospective study participants. Prospective study blood samples were shipped either frozen or at room temperature before DNA extraction. V is shortened by 0 bases, J by 3 bases, and the region joining them spans 14 bases. CDR1 and CDR2 are drawn from the germline V gene (reference sequence): LNHNV, YYDKDF. From cysteine to phenylalanine, the CDR3 is 16 amino acids long. Only the CDR3 DNA stays, 48 bases, in frame from base 1.

The receptor comes from a woman in her thirties or forties with acute COVID-19. The rearranged segments are TRBV15 and TRBJ1-2; TRBD1 is perhaps the D gene, given 5 matching bases. The specimen was PBMCs or T cells enriched from blood (not recorded which). The bases are TGTGCCACCAGCAGAGATCTTCGCAGGGTTCACTATGGCTACACCTTC. This yields the protein CATSRDLRRVHYGYTF.